The clone carrying this T cell receptor (beta chain) has a single count. No antigen is known for it. TCRdb keeps only in-frame clones here, not all; method: immunoSEQ multiplex PCR. This table holds roughly 150,000 clones, roughly nine tenths found once. This record belongs to a study of T cell responses to AZD1222 COVID-19 vaccine. CDR1 and CDR2 from the germline V gene are SGHVS and FQNEAQ. V shed 6 bases, J shed 0 bases, and the junction held 4 bases outside the gene matches. This CDR3 spans 16 amino acids. Findings and limits, study-wide: Most donors were white British, females outnumbered males, and clonal diversity was possibly underestimated. Regions left unmutated in variants are reportedly the target of nearly half of spike-specific TCRs. Dominant at 160-218 and 743-854, vaccine-associated CD4 TCRs also spanned spike.

V and J are TRBV7-8 and TRBJ1-6; TRBD1 agrees at 8 bases. This clonotype was obtained from an adult in good health. The sample consisted of peripheral blood, taken on day 0 of AZD1222 vaccination. DNA for the CDR3: TGTGCCAGCAGAACAGGGGGTAGCTCCTATAATTCACCCCTCCACTTT. Amino acid sequence: CASRTGGSSYNSPLHF.